The 32 T cell receptor beta chains presented below share a single source sample, sequenced in a study of lymphopenia after photon versus proton radiotherapy. Sequenced by immunoSEQ multiplex PCR; TCRdb stores in-frame clones only, minus some. In the table there are about 83,000 clones, over 70% of which are singletons. This specimen consisted of peripheral blood, obtained from a patient treated with proton-based radiotherapy. These receptors were obtained from a man in his sixties with pancreatic cancer.

J is TRBJ2-3 and V is TRBV28; 11 bases align to TRBD2. V lost 6 bases and J lost 6; bases outside the gene matches: 14. Germline V gene lookup returns CDR1 MDHEN and CDR2 SYDVKM. The CDR3 runs to 17 residues. In DNA form, the CDR3 reads TGTGCCAGCAGCCTGACCCCCTGGGCTAGCGGGAGGGATACGCAGTATTTT. It codes for CASSLTPWASGRDTQYF.

This rearrangement joins TRBV7-9 to TRBJ1-5; possible D gene TRBD1, 5 bases. V was pared by 1 base and J by 7 bases, with 11 bases between. CDR3 length: 14 residues. The germline V gene encodes CDR1 SEHNR and CDR2 FQNEAQ (reference sequence). CDR3 loop: CASSLGAGQQPQHF. The CDR3 region has the DNA TGTGCCAGCAGCTTAGGGGCAGGGCAGCAGCCCCAGCATTTT.

The chain joins TRBV19 to TRBJ1-3; TRBD1 might be the D (6 bases). Germline-derived CDR1 and CDR2 are LNHDA and SQIVND (reference sequence). This CDR3 contains 19 residues. Between the trimmed V and J ends, which lost 5 bases and 0 bases, there was a span of 23 bases. For the CDR3, the DNA is TGTGCCAGTAGTGCTGGGGCACAGGGATCTGGACTCTCTGGAAACACCATATATTTT. Protein: CASSAGAQGSGLSGNTIYF. Variable domain in full (rest from reference TRBV19 and TRBJ1-3): DGGITQSPKYLFRKEGQNVTLSCEQNLNHDAMYWYRQDPGQGLRLIYYSQIVNDFQKGDIAEGYSVSREKKESFPLTVTSAQKNPTAFYLCASSAGAQGSGLSGNTIYFGEGSWLTVV.

J is TRBJ1-5 and V is TRBV4-1; D perhaps matches TRBD1 (5 bases). The length of the CDR3 is 16 residues. CDR1 is MGHRA and CDR2 is YSYEKL in the germline V gene. V lost 4 bases, J lost 3 bases, and 16 bases lay in between. CDR3 amino acids: CASSPLGAGYNQPQHF. As DNA, the CDR3 is TGCGCCAGCAGCCCCCTAGGGGCAGGGTACAATCAGCCCCAGCATTTT.

This clone turned up a few times. The chain is built from TRBV7-9 and TRBJ1-3; no definite D call. The CDR3 loop spans 14 amino acids. V shed 1 base and J shed 2 bases, with 6 bases lying between them. Germline CDR1 SEHNR, CDR2 FQNEAQ (reference sequence). Written as DNA, the CDR3 is TGTGCCAGCAGCTTAGGTCATGCTGGAAACACCATATATTTT. Translating it yields CASSLGHAGNTIYF.

This chain joins TRBV5-6 and TRBJ2-7; no reliable D call. This CDR3 has 12 amino acids. V was pared by 1 base and J by 6 bases, with 8 bases between. CDR1 SGHDT and CDR2 YYEEEE come from the germline V gene. This CDR3 reads CASSLSRSEQYF. As DNA, the CDR3 is TGTGCCAGCAGCTTGAGTAGAAGCGAGCAGTACTTC.

This clone has just a few counts. This chain joins TRBV18 and TRBJ2-4; 9 bases map to TRBD1. Germline V gene data show CDR1 as KGHSH and CDR2 as LQKENI. CDR3 length: 20 residues. V shed 0 bases, J shed 0 bases, and the junction held 12 bases outside the gene matches. CDR3 in DNA: TGTGCCAGCTCACCACCTTTTGGACAGGGGATCGGAATAGCCAAAAACATTCAGTACTTC. Amino acids: CASSPPFGQGIGIAKNIQYF.

The chain uses TRBV7-8 and TRBJ2-7; no reliable D call. Germline CDR1 reads SGHVS; CDR2 reads FQNEAQ. This CDR3 is built from 14 residues. V lost 1 base and J 0 bases, leaving 7 bases between the germline ends. The CDR3 region is CASSLGDSSYEQYF. The CDR3 nucleotides are TGTGCCAGCAGCTTAGGAGACTCCTCCTACGAGCAGTACTTC.

The chain links TRBV28 to TRBJ2-1; tentatively, D is TRBD2 (5 bases). The CDR3 is 12 residues long. The germline gives CDR1 MDHEN, CDR2 SYDVKM. V was pared by 4 bases and J by 6 bases, with 7 bases between. CDR3 region: CASSSGINEQFF. CDR3 sequence (DNA): TGTGCCAGCAGTTCGGGGATCAATGAGCAGTTCTTC.

V usage is TRBV11-2 and J usage is TRBJ2-1; 13 bases line up with TRBD2. The CDR3 covers 15 residues. V was pared by 4 bases and J by 6 bases, with 3 bases of the junction left unmatched. CDR1 is SGHAT, CDR2 FQNNGV, per germline. DNA for the CDR3: TGTGCCAGCAGCTCAACTAGCGGGAGGGCCAATGAGCAGTTCTTC. Its protein is CASSSTSGRANEQFF.

The chain links TRBV27 to TRBJ2-5; D uncertain. V lost 6 bases to trimming and J lost 6 bases, with 8 bases between them. CDR3 length: 11 residues. The germline CDR1 and CDR2 sequences are MNHEY and SMNVEV (reference sequence). CDR3 DNA: TGTGCCAGCAGGGTCGTTAAGACCCAGTACTTC. Amino acids: CASRVVKTQYF.

This clone has only one observation. V gene TRBV5-1 combines with J gene TRBJ2-5; the match to TRBD1 covers 8 bases. The CDR3 totals 15 residues. Germline trimming cut 3 bases from V and 1 base from J; bases unmatched to any gene: 5. Germline CDR1 SGHRS, CDR2 YFSETQ. CDR3 sequence reads: CASSSLTGAQETQYF. CDR3 nucleotides: TGCGCCAGCAGCTCGTTGACAGGGGCCCAAGAGACCCAGTACTTC.

The V call is TRBV6-5, the J call TRBJ2-1; TRBD2 matches 12 bases. Germline CDR1 MNHEY, CDR2 SVGAGI. J was trimmed by 6 bases and V by 5 bases; bases with no gene match: 5. The CDR3 totals 15 residues. CDR3 bases: TGTGCCAGCAGTGTCCGGGGACTAGCGGGCAATGAGCAGTTCTTC. This encodes CASSVRGLAGNEQFF.

This chain uses TRBV5-1 with TRBJ2-1; TRBD1 might be the D (6 bases). This CDR3 contains 16 residues. CDR1 SGHRS and CDR2 YFSETQ come from the germline V gene. V lost 1 base to trimming and J lost 6 bases, with 17 bases between them. This CDR3 is CASSLPIGQNLNEQFF. The CDR3, as DNA: TGCGCCAGCAGCTTGCCAATCGGACAGAACCTCAATGAGCAGTTCTTC.

The chain has TRBV6-6 and TRBJ2-7; 10 bases are a match to TRBD2. Unmatched junction bases numbered 7, after V lost 7 bases and J lost 4 bases. The CDR3 extends over 14 amino acids. Germline CDR1 and CDR2: MNHNY and SVGAGI (reference sequence). The CDR3 sequence: CASMTQREGYEQYF. CDR3 in DNA: TGTGCCAGCATGACACAGCGGGAGGGGTACGAGCAGTACTTC.

This clone was seen once. The chain joins TRBV18 to TRBJ2-5; 8 positions match TRBD2. The CDR3 sequence is 14 residues long. With V trimmed by 3 bases and J by 5 bases, 5 bases remained unmatched. Looked up from germline, CDR1 is KGHSH and CDR2 is LQKENI. The CDR3 nucleotides read TGTGCCAGCTCACCCGGGACTAGAGACGAGACCCAGTACTTC. Protein sequence: CASSPGTRDETQYF.

Comments on this clone: The junction does not match germline at one end; this may be a read error. The gene calls are TRBV7-7 and TRBJ1-1, with TRBD1 as a possible D gene (5 bases). CDR3 size: 13 residues. The V gene's germline CDR1 is SSHAT and CDR2 FNYEAQ (reference sequence). CDR3 sequence: CASSQDTNTEAFF. DNA of the CDR3: TGTGCTAGCAGCCAGGACACCAACACTGAAGCTTTCTTT.

The V call is TRBV28, the J call TRBJ2-5; no definite D call. Trimming removed 4 bases from V and 7 bases from J, with 19 bases in between. The CDR3 consists of 15 residues. Germline V CDR1 and CDR2: MDHEN, SYDVKM. The chain's CDR3 is CASSSPRLDPRTQYF. The CDR3 nucleotides are TGTGCCAGCAGTTCCCCCAGGTTGGACCCCCGGACCCAGTACTTC.

The chain recombines TRBV7-2 with TRBJ2-7; D possibly corresponds to TRBD1 (6 bases). Trimming stripped 2 bases from V and 3 bases from J, with 14 bases between. The CDR3 sequence is 15 residues long. CDR1 and CDR2 from the germline V gene are SGHTA and FQGNSA. The CDR3 nucleotides read TGTGCCAGCAGCTTACAGGGGAGAGTCGGCTACGAGCAGTACTTC. It specifies CASSLQGRVGYEQYF.

This clone appeared a few times. This rearrangement joins TRBV5-4 to TRBJ1-2, with 8 bases matching TRBD1. The J segment lost 4 bases and the V segment lost 0 bases, leaving 11 bases of the junction unmatched. Germline CDR1 SGHNT, CDR2 YYREEE (reference sequence). This CDR3 is built from 17 residues. The CDR3 sequence is CASSLGPLGQESYGYTF. CDR3 sequence (DNA): TGTGCCAGCAGCTTGGGACCGTTGGGACAGGAAAGCTATGGCTACACCTTC. Complete variable domain (other parts from reference TRBV5-4 and TRBJ1-2): ETGVTQSPTHLIKTRGQQVTLRCSSQSGHNTVSWYQQALGQGPQFIFQYYREEENGRGNFPPRFSGLQFPNYSSELNVNALELDDSALYLCASSLGPLGQESYGYTFGSGTRLTVV.

The CDR3 protein is CASTLTSGAAYEQYF. As DNA, the CDR3 is TGCGCCAGCACCCTAACTAGCGGGGCCGCCTACGAGCAGTACTTC. The chain recombines TRBV5-1 with TRBJ2-7; 10 nucleotides match TRBD2. Germline V lookup: CDR1 SGHRS, CDR2 YFSETQ. The CDR3 runs 15 residues. V shed 6 bases, J shed 2 bases, and the junction held 8 bases outside the gene matches.

CDR3 DNA sequence: TGTGCCAGCAGCCAAGATCATGGAGGGGATTATTATGGCTACACCTTC. Its protein product is CASSQDHGGDYYGYTF. This chain joins TRBV4-2 and TRBJ1-2; D perhaps matches TRBD1 (5 bases). Germline-derived CDR1 and CDR2 are LGHNA and YNFKEQ. The CDR3 covers 16 residues. V was trimmed by 0 bases and J by 5 bases, leaving 16 bases between them.

Note on this clone: The junction and the germline gene differ at one end; a read error may be behind it. The chain joins TRBV18 to TRBJ2-2; TRBD1 might be the D (6 bases). This CDR3 has 15 amino acids. The germline V gene encodes CDR1 KGHSH and CDR2 LQKENI. The CDR3 nucleotides read TGTGCCAGCTCGCCACAGGGTCCCAACACCGGGGAGCTGTTTTTT. Encoded protein: CASSPQGPNTGELFF. The complete variable domain, with remaining parts taken from reference TRBV18 and TRBJ2-2, reads NAGVMQNPRHLVRRRGQEARLRCSPMKGHSHVYWYRQLPEEGLKFMVYLQKENIIDESGMPKERFSAEFPKEGPSILRIQQVVRGDSAAYFCASSPQGPNTGELFFGEGSRLTVL.

The chain combines TRBV28 with TRBJ1-1, with no clear D. Germline CDR1 and CDR2: MDHEN and SYDVKM. V lost 3 bases and J lost 6, with 8 bases in between. The CDR3 totals 12 residues. This CDR3 reads CASSFRWAEAFF. In nucleotides, the CDR3 is TGTGCCAGCAGTTTTCGGTGGGCTGAAGCTTTCTTT. Full variable domain (remainder filled in from reference TRBV28 and TRBJ1-1): DVKVTQSSRYLVKRTGEKVFLECVQDMDHENMFWYRQDPGLGLRLIYFSYDVKMKEKGDIPEGYSVSREKKERFSLILESASTNQTSMYLCASSFRWAEAFFGQGTRLTVV.

J is TRBJ2-7 and V is TRBV19; D is unresolved. This CDR3 is built from 16 residues. Trimming removed 1 base at V and 3 bases at J, with 16 bases between. Germline lookup yields CDR1 LNHDA and CDR2 SQIVND (reference sequence). The CDR3 is CASSIAAFPPIYEQYF. The DNA of the CDR3 is TGTGCCAGTAGTATAGCCGCCTTCCCGCCTATCTACGAGCAGTACTTC.

The rearrangement joins TRBV6-5 to TRBJ2-3; D possibly corresponds to TRBD1 (6 bases). Trimming pared 2 bases from V and 1 base from J, leaving 10 bases between. This CDR3 comprises 15 residues. Per germline, CDR1 MNHEY and CDR2 SVGAGI. Here the CDR3 DNA reads TGTGCCAGCAGTTACGGGACATCTCGCACAGATACGCAGTATTTT. The encoded protein is CASSYGTSRTDTQYF.

The chain couples TRBV18 to TRBJ1-1, with 7 bases fitting TRBD1. The CDR3 is made up of 17 amino acids. J was trimmed by 0 bases and V by 2 bases; bases with no gene match: 9. Germline assignment: CDR1 KGHSH and CDR2 LQKENI. The CDR3 DNA sequence: TGTGCCAGCTCACCAAGGGCAGGGGGTTCCATGAACACTGAAGCTTTCTTT. This translates into CASSPRAGGSMNTEAFF.

V and J are TRBV19 and TRBJ1-2, with D possibly being TRBD1 (5 bases). CDR3 size: 15 residues. V was trimmed by 6 bases and J by 8 bases, leaving 22 bases between them. Germline CDR1 LNHDA, CDR2 SQIVND (reference sequence). CDR3 protein: CASSPLAQGIRGYTF. Written as DNA, the CDR3 is TGTGCCAGTAGCCCTCTGGCCCAGGGAATTAGGGGCTACACCTTC.

This clone was counted between two and nine times. The CDR3 sequence is CASSSGLLSPPEAFF. The CDR3 DNA is TGTGCCAGCAGCTCCGGACTGCTGTCTCCCCCTGAAGCTTTCTTT. This chain connects TRBV11-2 to TRBJ1-1; the D is unclear. Germline CDR1 reads SGHAT; CDR2 reads FQNNGV. The CDR3 length is 15 residues. Trimming removed 4 bases from V and 6 bases from J, with 18 bases in between.

The chain is built from TRBV27 and TRBJ2-7, with D perhaps matching TRBD2 (5 bases). Between the trimmed V and J ends, which lost 1 base and 4 bases, there was a span of 11 bases. The CDR3 runs to 14 residues. Per germline, CDR1 MNHEY and CDR2 SMNVEV (reference sequence). CDR3 protein: CASSLLGGSYEQYF. The CDR3, as DNA: TGTGCCAGCAGTTTATTAGGTGGGAGTTACGAGCAGTACTTC.

The chain employs TRBV14 and TRBJ1-1, with D tentatively TRBD1 (5 bases). The V gene's germline CDR1 is SGHDN and CDR2 FVKESK. The CDR3 runs 13 residues. V was pared by 4 bases and J by 1 base, with 7 bases between. CDR3 protein: CASSPGWNTEAFF. CDR3 coding DNA: TGTGCCAGCAGCCCAGGGTGGAACACTGAAGCTTTCTTT.

The J gene is TRBJ1-2, the V gene TRBV19, with unresolved D. This CDR3 has 12 residues. Between the trimmed V and J ends, which lost 1 base and 7 bases, there was a span of 7 bases. The germline gives CDR1 LNHDA, CDR2 SQIVND (reference sequence). This CDR3 is CASSIGESGYTF. The DNA for the CDR3 is TGTGCCAGTAGTATAGGAGAGTCTGGCTACACCTTC.